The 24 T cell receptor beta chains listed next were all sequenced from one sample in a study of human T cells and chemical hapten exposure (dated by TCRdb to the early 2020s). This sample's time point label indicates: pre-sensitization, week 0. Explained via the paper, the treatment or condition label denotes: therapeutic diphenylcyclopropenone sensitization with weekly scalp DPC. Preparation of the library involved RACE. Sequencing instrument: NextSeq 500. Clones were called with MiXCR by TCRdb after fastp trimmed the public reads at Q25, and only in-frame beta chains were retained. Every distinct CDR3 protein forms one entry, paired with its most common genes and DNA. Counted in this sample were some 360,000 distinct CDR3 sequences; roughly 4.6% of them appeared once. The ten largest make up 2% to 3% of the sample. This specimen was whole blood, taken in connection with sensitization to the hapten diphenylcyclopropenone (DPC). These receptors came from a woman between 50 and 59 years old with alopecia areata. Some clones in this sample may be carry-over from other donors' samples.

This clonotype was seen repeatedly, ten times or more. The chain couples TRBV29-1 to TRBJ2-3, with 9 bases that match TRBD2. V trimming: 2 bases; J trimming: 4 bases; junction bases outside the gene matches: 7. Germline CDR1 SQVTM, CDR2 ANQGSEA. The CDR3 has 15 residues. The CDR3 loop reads CSVESGRYPADTQYF. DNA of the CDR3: TGCAGCGTTGAAAGCGGGAGGTACCCCGCAGATACGCAGTATTTT.

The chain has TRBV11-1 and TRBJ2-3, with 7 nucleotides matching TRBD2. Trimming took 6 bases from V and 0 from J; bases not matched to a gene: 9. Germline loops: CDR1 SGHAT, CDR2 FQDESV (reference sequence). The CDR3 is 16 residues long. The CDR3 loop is CASSQRGAGSTDTQYF. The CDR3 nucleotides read TGTGCCAGCAGTCAGAGAGGAGCGGGGAGCACAGATACGCAGTATTTT.

The CDR3 region has the DNA TGTGCCACTACGAGAGAGGAGACCCAGTACTTC. It encodes CATTREETQYF. The rearrangement joins TRBV2 to TRBJ2-5; D unresolved. The CDR3 covers 11 residues. Trimming cost V 10 bases and J 5 bases, with 11 bases left between them. Germline V gene data show CDR1 as SNHLY and CDR2 as FYNNEI.

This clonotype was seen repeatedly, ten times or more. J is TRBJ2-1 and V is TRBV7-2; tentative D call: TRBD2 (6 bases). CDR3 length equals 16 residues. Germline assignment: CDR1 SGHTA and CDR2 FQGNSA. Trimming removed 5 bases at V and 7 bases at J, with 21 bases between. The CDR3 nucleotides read TGTGCCAGCAGCCCACAGTCGGCGGGAAGGTTTAATGAGCAGTTCTTC. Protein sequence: CASSPQSAGRFNEQFF.

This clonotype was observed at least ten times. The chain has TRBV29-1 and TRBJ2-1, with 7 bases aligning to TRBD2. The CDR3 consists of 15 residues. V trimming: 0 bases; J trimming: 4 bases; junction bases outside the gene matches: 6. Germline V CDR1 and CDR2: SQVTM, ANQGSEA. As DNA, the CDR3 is TGCAGCGTTGAAGATCTTGAGGGAGGGTACAATGAGCAGTTCTTC. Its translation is CSVEDLEGGYNEQFF.

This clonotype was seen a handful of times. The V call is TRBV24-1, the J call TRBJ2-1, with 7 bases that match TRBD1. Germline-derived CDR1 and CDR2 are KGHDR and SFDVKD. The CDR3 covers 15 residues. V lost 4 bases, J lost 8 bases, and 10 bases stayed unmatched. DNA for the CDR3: TGTGCCACCAGTGAAGGGGGCGCCGTTTATGATGAGCAGTTCTTC. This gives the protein CATSEGGAVYDEQFF.

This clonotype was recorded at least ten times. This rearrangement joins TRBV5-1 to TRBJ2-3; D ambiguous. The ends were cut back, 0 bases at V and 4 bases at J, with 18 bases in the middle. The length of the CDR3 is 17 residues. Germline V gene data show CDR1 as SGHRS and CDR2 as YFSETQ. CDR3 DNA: TGCGCCAGCAGCTTGGAGGCCGTGGCAGGTTCCCCAGATACGCAGTATTTT. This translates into CASSLEAVAGSPDTQYF.

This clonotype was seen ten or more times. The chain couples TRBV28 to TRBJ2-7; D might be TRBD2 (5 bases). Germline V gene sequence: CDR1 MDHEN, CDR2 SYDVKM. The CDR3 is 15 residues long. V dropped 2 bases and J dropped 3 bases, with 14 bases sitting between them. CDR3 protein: CASSLGRPEVYEQYF. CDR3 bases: TGTGCCAGCAGTTTAGGACGGCCGGAGGTCTACGAGCAGTACTTC.

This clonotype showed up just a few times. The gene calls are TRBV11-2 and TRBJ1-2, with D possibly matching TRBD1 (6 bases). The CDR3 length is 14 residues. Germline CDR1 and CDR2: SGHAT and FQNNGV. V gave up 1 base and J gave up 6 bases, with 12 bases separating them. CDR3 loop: CASSLGGAMDGYTF. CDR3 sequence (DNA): TGTGCCAGCAGCTTAGGGGGGGCAATGGATGGCTACACCTTC.

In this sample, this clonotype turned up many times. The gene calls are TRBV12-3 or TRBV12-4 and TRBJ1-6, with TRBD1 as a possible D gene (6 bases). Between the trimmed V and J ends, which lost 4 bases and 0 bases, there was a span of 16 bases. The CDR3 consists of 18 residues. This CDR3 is CASSSRRGGASYNSPLHF. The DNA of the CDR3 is TGTGCCAGCAGTTCCCGGCGAGGGGGTGCCTCCTATAATTCACCCCTCCACTTT.

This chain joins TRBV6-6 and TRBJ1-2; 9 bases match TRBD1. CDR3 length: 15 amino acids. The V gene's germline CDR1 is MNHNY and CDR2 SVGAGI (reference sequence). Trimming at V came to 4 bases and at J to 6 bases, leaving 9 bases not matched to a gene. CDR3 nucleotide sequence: TGTGCCAGCAGTTGGACAGGGGTTGGGTTGGATGGCTACACCTTC. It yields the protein CASSWTGVGLDGYTF.

The CDR3 sequence: CASSPGVGVHYGYTF. CDR3 sequence (DNA): TGCGCCAGCAGCCCAGGTGTAGGGGTTCACTATGGCTACACCTTC. V and J are TRBV5-1 and TRBJ1-2; possibly TRBD1 for D (5 bases). The CDR3 length is 15 residues. The germline V gene has CDR1 SGHRS and CDR2 YFSETQ. The V and J ends lost 4 bases and 3 bases respectively, with 16 bases between them.

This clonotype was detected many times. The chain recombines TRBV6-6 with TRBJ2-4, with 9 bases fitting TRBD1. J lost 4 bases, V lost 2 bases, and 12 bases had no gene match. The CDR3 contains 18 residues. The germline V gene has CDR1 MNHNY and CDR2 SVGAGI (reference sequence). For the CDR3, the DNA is TGTGCCAGCAGTTACGTTGGAACTCCGGGACAGGGAAAAAACATTCAGTACTTC. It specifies CASSYVGTPGQGKNIQYF.

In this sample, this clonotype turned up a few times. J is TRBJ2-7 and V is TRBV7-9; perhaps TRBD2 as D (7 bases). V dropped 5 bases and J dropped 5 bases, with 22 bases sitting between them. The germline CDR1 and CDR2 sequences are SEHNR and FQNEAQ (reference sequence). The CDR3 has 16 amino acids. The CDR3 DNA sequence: TGTGCCAGCAGCCAGGGGCCAGGGGCGGGGGATAACGAGCAGTACTTC. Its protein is CASSQGPGAGDNEQYF.

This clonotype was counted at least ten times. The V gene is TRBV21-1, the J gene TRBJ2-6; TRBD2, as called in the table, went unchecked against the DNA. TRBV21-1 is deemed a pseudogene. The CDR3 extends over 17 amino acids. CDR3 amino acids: CASSPRRRASGANVLTF. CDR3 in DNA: TGTGCCAGCAGCCCCCGCAGGAGGGCCAGTGGGGCCAACGTCCTGACTTTC.

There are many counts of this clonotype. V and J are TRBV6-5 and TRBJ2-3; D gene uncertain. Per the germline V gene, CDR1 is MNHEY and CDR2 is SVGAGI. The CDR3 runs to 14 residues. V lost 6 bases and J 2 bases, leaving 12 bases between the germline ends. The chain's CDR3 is CASRPTQFTDTQYF. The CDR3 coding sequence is TGTGCCAGCAGACCGACACAGTTCACAGATACGCAGTATTTT.

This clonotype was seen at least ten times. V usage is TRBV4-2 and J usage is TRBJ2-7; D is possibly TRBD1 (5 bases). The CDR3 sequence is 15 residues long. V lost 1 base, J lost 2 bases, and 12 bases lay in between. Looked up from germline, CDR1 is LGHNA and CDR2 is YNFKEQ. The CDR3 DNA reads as TGTGCCAGCAGCCAAGGGTGGCAGGGCCCCTACGAGCAGTACTTC. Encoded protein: CASSQGWQGPYEQYF.

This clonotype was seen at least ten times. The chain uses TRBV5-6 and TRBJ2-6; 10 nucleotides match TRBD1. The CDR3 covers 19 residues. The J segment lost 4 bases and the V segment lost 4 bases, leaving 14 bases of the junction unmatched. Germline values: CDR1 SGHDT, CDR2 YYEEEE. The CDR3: CASSRGTGALLTGANVLTF. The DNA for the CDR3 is TGTGCCAGCAGCCGTGGGACAGGGGCCCTTCTTACCGGGGCCAACGTCCTGACTTTC.

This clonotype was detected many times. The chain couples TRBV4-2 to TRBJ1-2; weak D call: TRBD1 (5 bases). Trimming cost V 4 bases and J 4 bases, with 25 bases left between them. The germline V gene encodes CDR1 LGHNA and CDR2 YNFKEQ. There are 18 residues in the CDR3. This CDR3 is CASSRISVDVGELYGYTF. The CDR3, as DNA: TGTGCCAGCAGCCGCATCTCAGTTGACGTGGGGGAGCTCTATGGCTACACCTTC.

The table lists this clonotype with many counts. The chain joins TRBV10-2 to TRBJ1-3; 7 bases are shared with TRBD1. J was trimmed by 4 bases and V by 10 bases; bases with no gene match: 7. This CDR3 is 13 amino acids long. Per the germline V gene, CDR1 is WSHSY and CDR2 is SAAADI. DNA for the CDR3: TGCGCCACTCGGGGGACAGCCGGAAACACCATATATTTT. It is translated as CATRGTAGNTIYF.

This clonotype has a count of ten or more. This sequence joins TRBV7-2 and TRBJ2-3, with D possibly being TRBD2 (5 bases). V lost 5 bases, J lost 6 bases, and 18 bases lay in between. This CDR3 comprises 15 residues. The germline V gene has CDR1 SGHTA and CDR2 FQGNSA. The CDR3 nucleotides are TGTGCCAGCAGCACACGTAGCGCCACTACGGATACGCAGTATTTT. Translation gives CASSTRSATTDTQYF.

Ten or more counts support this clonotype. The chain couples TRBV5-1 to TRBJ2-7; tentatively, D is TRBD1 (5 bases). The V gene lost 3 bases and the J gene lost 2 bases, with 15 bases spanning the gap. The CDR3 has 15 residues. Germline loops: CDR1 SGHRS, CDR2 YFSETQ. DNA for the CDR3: TGCGCCAGCAGCTCTGGGGCAGGAGCCCCCTACGAGCAGTACTTC. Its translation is CASSSGAGAPYEQYF.

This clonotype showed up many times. The CDR3 sequence is CASSFRTSGGDVQQFF. As DNA, the CDR3 is TGTGCCAGCAGCTTCCGGACTAGCGGGGGGGATGTGCAGCAGTTCTTC. V gene TRBV7-9 combines with J gene TRBJ2-1; 15 nucleotides match TRBD2. Germline V gene lookup returns CDR1 SEHNR and CDR2 FQNEAQ (reference sequence). The CDR3 is made up of 16 amino acids. Trimming removed 3 bases from V and 11 bases from J; junction bases left unmatched: 8.

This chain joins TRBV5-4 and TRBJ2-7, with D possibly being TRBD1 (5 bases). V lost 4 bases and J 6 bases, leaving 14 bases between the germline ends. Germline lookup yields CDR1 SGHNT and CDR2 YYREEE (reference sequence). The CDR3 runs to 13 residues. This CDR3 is CASSPGHLGEQYF. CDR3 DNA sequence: TGTGCCAGCAGCCCCGGACATTTAGGCGAGCAGTACTTC.